This T cell receptor (beta chain) was obtained from a study of OX40 agonist ivuxolimab in advanced cancers. Study-wide points: At doses 0.1 to 3.0 mg/kg, CD4+ and CD8+ clones expanded.

Regarding this clone: Its matching antigen is unknown.

The ends were cut back, 4 bases at V and 2 bases at J, with 22 bases in the middle. Germline CDR1 SGHRS, CDR2 YFSETQ. The CDR3 consists of 18 residues. Excluded were patients having autoimmune disease history or systemic immunosuppression. The assay was immunoSEQ multiplex PCR, and TCRdb's table has in-frame clones only and misses some. The sample lists tens of thousands of clones, roughly 87% occurring once. Sequencing was performed on CD4+ or CD8+ T cells sorted from blood, taken in a trial of the OX40 agonist ivuxolimab. This TCR came from an adult with an advanced solid tumor such as melanoma, head and neck, liver or kidney cancer. The rearrangement uses TRBV5-1 and TRBJ2-4, with a possible D match to TRBD2 (6 bases). The CDR3 loop reads CASSPEHRRVFPKNIQYF. CDR3 bases: TGCGCCAGCAGCCCCGAACATAGGAGGGTTTTTCCCAAAAACATTCAGTACTTC.